What follows is one T cell receptor (beta chain) and its context. Its antigen is still unknown. The CDR3 has 16 amino acids. The germline V gene has CDR1 MNHEY and CDR2 SVGAGI. Making each TCR library took 3,000 to 4,500 ng of total RNA. No DNA is given; TCRdb re-called the 5' RACE reads and lists each CDR3 protein once. The sample's table shows fewer than 550,000 distinct CDR3 sequences. These data belong to a study of monozygotic twins with inflammatory bowel disease. Findings of the study overall: Varied immunosuppressive treatments among patients may have increased repertoire variability.

The clonotype comes from a human donor with ulcerative colitis or Crohn's disease, or a healthy co-twin of an affected twin (not recorded which). The material sequenced was blood. This rearrangement joins TRBV6-5 to TRBJ2-7; there is no DNA to check the TCRdb D call of TRBD1. The CDR3: CASSFLGQGKGDEQYF.